This T cell receptor (beta chain) was recorded in a study of blood T cells in healthy people across ages. A J-beta primer mix and a sample-barcoded 5' primer were used in a second PCR of about 6 to 12 cycles. TCRdb reprocessed the 5' RACE reads with MiXCR, giving one entry per CDR3 protein. The data show around 1,000,000 distinct CDR3 sequences, about 25% seen once. CDR3 length: 14 amino acids. Trimming stripped 4 bases from V and 6 bases from J, with 13 bases between. The same data also contributed to another study, on T cells of mothers and their children.

This sequence was found in a girl aged 2-10 years in good health. The chain employs TRBV12-3 or TRBV12-4 and TRBJ2-4; no clear D. Material: blood. The CDR3 nucleotides read TGTGCCAGCAGTTCTCCACTTCTGAGAAACATTCAGTACTTC. It codes for CASSSPLLRNIQYF.